This entry lists 8 T cell receptor beta chains sequenced from one sample in a study of blood T cell repertoires in COVID-19. Only in-frame clones appear in the TCRdb table, and some are missing; sequencing was by immunoSEQ multiplex PCR. Among about 190,000 clones listed, around 80% were seen once. Sequences were obtained from peripheral blood. These receptor sequences come from a woman aged 80 or over with active or convalescent COVID-19.

This chain uses TRBV5-5 with TRBJ1-1; the match to TRBD1 covers 7 bases. CDR3 length: 15 residues. Germline V lookup: CDR1 SGHKS, CDR2 YYEKEE (reference sequence). V was clipped by 0 bases and J by 0 bases; unmatched bases: 2. CDR3 protein: CASSLAGQMNTEAFF. The CDR3 bases are TGTGCCAGCAGCTTGGCGGGACAGATGAACACTGAAGCTTTCTTT.

This chain uses TRBV9 with TRBJ2-1; TRBD2 matches 7 bases. This CDR3 comprises 14 residues. V was pared by 0 bases and J by 7 bases, with 4 bases of the junction left unmatched. Germline CDR1 and CDR2: SGDLS and YYNGEE. The CDR3 DNA follows: TGTGCCAGCAGCGTAGGCGGGGGATCGAATGAGCAGTTCTTC. Translated, it gives CASSVGGGSNEQFF.

Comment on this clone: This sample also contains other DNA sequences that code for the same CDR3. In DNA, the CDR3 is TGTGCCAGCAGTCTCCGCGGCGAGCAGTACTTC. Encoded protein: CASSLRGEQYF. The rearrangement uses TRBV28 and TRBJ2-7; D call uncertain. Trimming cost V 5 bases and J 6 bases, with 8 bases left between them. CDR1 is MDHEN, CDR2 SYDVKM, per germline. CDR3 size: 11 residues.

This rearrangement joins TRBV5-4 to TRBJ2-2; D possibly corresponds to TRBD1 (5 bases). CDR1 and CDR2 from the germline V gene are SGHNT and YYREEE (reference sequence). This CDR3 spans 14 amino acids. V lost 4 bases and J lost 1, with 8 bases in between. Here the CDR3 reads CASSTDRNTGELFF. For the CDR3, the DNA is TGTGCCAGCAGCACAGACAGGAACACCGGGGAGCTGTTTTTT.

This chain links TRBV7-2 with TRBJ2-3; 10 bases fit TRBD2. The V gene end was trimmed by 5 bases and the J gene end by 10 bases; junction bases not matched to a gene: 3. This CDR3 is built from 12 residues. CDR1 is SGHTA, CDR2 FQGNSA, per germline. CDR3 protein: CASSGTSVPQYF. The CDR3 DNA follows: TGTGCCAGCAGCGGGACTAGCGTTCCGCAGTATTTT.

This chain joins TRBV29-1 and TRBJ1-2; D perhaps matches TRBD1 (5 bases). CDR3 length: 12 amino acids. The germline gives CDR1 SQVTM, CDR2 ANQGSEA. Deletions cut 5 bases from V and 1 base from J, with 8 bases between. DNA for the CDR3: TGCAGCGTTTGGGGACTTAACTATGGCTACACCTTC. Its protein is CSVWGLNYGYTF.

The chain combines TRBV10-3 with TRBJ1-2; D is unresolved. The CDR3 spans 13 residues. Germline V lookup: CDR1 ENHRY, CDR2 SYGVKD. The V and J ends lost 3 bases and 6 bases respectively, with 11 bases between them. CDR3 amino acids: CAISEARSNGYTF. In DNA form, the CDR3 reads TGTGCCATCAGTGAAGCCAGGTCGAATGGCTACACCTTC.

For this clone: The junction departs from germline at one end; a sequencing error may be responsible. V is TRBV7-3 and J is TRBJ2-3, with 11 bases lining up with TRBD2. Germline lookup yields CDR1 SGHTA and CDR2 FQGTGA. This CDR3 spans 15 amino acids. The DNA for the CDR3 is TGTGCCAGCAGCCTAACTAGCGGGGGCGGGGATACGCAGTATTTT. Its translation: CASSLTSGGGDTQYF. Combining the CDR3 with reference TRBV7-3 and TRBJ2-3 gives the whole variable domain GAGVSQTPSNKVTEKGKYVELRCDPISGHTALYWYRQSLGQGPEFLIYFQGTGAADDSGLPNDRFFAVRPEGSVSTLKIQRTERGDSAVYLCASSLTSGGGDTQYFGPGTRLTVL.